This is a list of T cell receptor beta chains from one sample in a study of blood T cell repertoires in COVID-19. Assay: immunoSEQ multiplex PCR; the TCRdb copy retains only in-frame clones and omits some. The repertoire holds around 330,000 clones, with more than 75% as singletons. Sample: peripheral blood. The receptors originated from a woman in her fifties or sixties with active or convalescent COVID-19. CDR3s include the opening cysteine and the closing phenylalanine or tryptophan. D genes are given only for firm matches. Rows may omit the clone size; those that give it use once, few, many or a size class.

>NA|NA|TRBV7-9|TRBJ1-2
CASSSIQGGGYGYTF
TGTGCCAGCAGCTCCATACAGGGTGGTGGCTATGGCTACACCTTC
>NA|NA|TRBV6-5|TRBJ1-2
CASSYSVTGGSYTF
TGTGCCAGCAGTTACTCTGTTACAGGCGGAAGCTACACCTTC
>NA|NA|TRBV28|TRBJ1-2
CASSFGSEGGSYTF
TGTGCCAGCAGTTTTGGTAGCGAAGGCGGGAGCTACACCTTC
>NA|NA|TRBV4-1|TRBJ1-6
CASSQEGHIVAIGLNSPLHF
TGCGCCAGCAGCCAAGAGGGGCATATAGTGGCCATAGGCCTTAATTCACCCCTCCACTTT
>NA|TRBD2|TRBV5-6|TRBJ2-5
CASSLGLLAGADQETQYF
TGTGCCAGCAGCTTGGGGCTACTAGCGGGGGCAGACCAAGAGACCCAGTACTTC
>NA|TRBD1|TRBV5-1|TRBJ2-1
CASRPGQSYNEQFF
TGCGCCAGCAGACCGGGACAGTCCTACAATGAGCAGTTCTTC
>NA|TRBD1|TRBV11-3|TRBJ2-7
CASSPGTGDFYEQYF
TGTGCCAGCAGCCCTGGGACAGGGGACTTCTACGAGCAGTACTTC
>few|TRBD2|TRBV19|TRBJ2-1
CASQPGGGRSSYNEQFF
TGTGCCAGTCAACCCGGGGGCGGGAGGAGCTCCTACAATGAGCAGTTCTTC
>few|NA|TRBV9|TRBJ2-5
CASSASLGGQFGTQYF
TGTGCCAGCAGCGCCTCCTTAGGAGGCCAATTTGGGACCCAGTACTTC
>NA|NA|TRBV9|TRBJ1-2
CASSVGGAVGYTF
TGTGCCAGCAGCGTAGGGGGAGCGGTAGGCTACACCTTC
>NA|NA|TRBV28|TRBJ1-6
CASSFTGFDSPLHF
TGTGCCAGCAGTTTTACAGGGTTTGATTCACCCCTCCACTTT
>NA|NA|TRBV7-3|TRBJ2-1
CASSLGASEDNEQFF
TGTGCCAGCAGCCTAGGGGCTAGCGAGGACAATGAGCAGTTCTTC
>NA|TRBD1|TRBV30|TRBJ2-1
CAWTLPGQGVKFF
TGTGCCTGGACCCTACCGGGACAGGGTGTTAAGTTCTTC
>NA|NA|TRBV30|TRBJ1-2
CAWREVTSDNYGYTF
TGTGCCTGGAGGGAGGTGACATCCGATAACTATGGCTACACCTTC